This TCR beta chain was captured in a study of shared clonotypes between healthy human individuals. This clone was observed a handful of times. One junction end disagrees with the germline gene, perhaps due to a read error. Each cell subset's genomic DNA was divided evenly among several immunoSEQ plates. Here immunoSEQ multiplex PCR was the method, and the copy in TCRdb shows in-frame clones only, minus some. This sample has some 2 million clones, with around 95% found just once. Sequencing used naive CD4+ T cells sorted from blood. The subset here: CD45RA+ positively selected. This clonotype was obtained from a man aged 18 to 29 in good health.

The CDR3 protein is CASSLGSHF. Written as DNA, the CDR3 is TGTGCCAGCAGCTTAGGTTCGCACTTC. The chain uses TRBV11-3 and TRBJ2-7; D not certain. Germline V CDR1 and CDR2: SGHNT, YENEEA. The CDR3 loop spans 9 amino acids.